The text below deals with one TCR beta chain. Its antigen is unknown. No base qualities exist here, and no much larger clone lies one base off it. The donors were roughly 39 Caucasian individuals from Russia, aged about 6 to 95 years, who were systemically healthy. Around 10 milliliters of peripheral blood were collected from each donor into EDTA-treated Vacutainer tubes. Ficoll-Paque density-gradient centrifugation was used to isolate PBMCs, with at least 7 million obtained per sample. Total RNA, at least 6 micrograms per sample, was extracted from PBMCs with Trizol reagent. The percentages of naive CD45RAhigh/CD27high T cells were determined by flow cytometry on a PBMC aliquot from every donor. CDR1 and CDR2, looked up from the germline V gene, are MNHEY and SVGEGT. Counted from cysteine to phenylalanine, this CDR3 has 16 amino acids. Solely the CDR3 DNA is kept, with 48 bases framed from the first base. The V end loses 2 bases and the J end loses 6 bases, and a stretch of 19 bases separates them.

The record originates from a study of blood T cells in healthy people across ages (dated by TCRdb to between 2014 and 2016). About the full investigation: In model experiments, template switching captured about one uniquely barcoded TCR beta cDNA molecule for every two T cells. Using deep sequencing normalized with unique cDNA molecular identifiers, the study measured how TCR beta repertoire diversity changes with age. The donors were divided into four age groups: young (average about 16 years), middle-aged (approximately 39), aged (approximately 62) and long-lived (about 84). Two additional independent replicas of 1 million unique cDNA reads from the same blood draw were analyzed for two donors (one aged 18 to 30 and one aged 80 or older). To avoid experimental bias, donors of different ages were spread randomly across the sequencing lanes. Here is what the overall study found, with its caveats: Estimates of total diversity from one million sequenced T cells were regarded as lower bounds and underestimates. Donor CMV infection status was unknown, potentially confounding age-related changes in expanded clonotypes. Observed TCR beta diversity per million T cells fell roughly linearly with age, and a significant reduction was already apparent by age around 40. Compared with the aged group, the long-lived group had more naive CD4+ T cells, fewer expanded clones and increased TCR diversity, suggesting age selection. The percentage of naive T cells measured by flow cytometry correlated strongly with observed TCR beta diversity. Since profiling was done on bulk unsorted PBMCs, naive and antigen-experienced compartments could not be conclusively compared.

To prepare the library, 5' RACE was applied. The instrument was an Illumina HiSeq 2500. A second PCR of about 6 to 11 cycles was performed with a sample-barcoded 5' primer and a J-beta primer mix. A template-switch 5' adaptor carrying 12 random nucleotides introduced a unique molecular identifier onto each TCR beta cDNA molecule. Each sample yielded at least 2.5 million CDR3-containing paired-end reads. First-strand cDNA was synthesized from all RNA with the Mint cDNA synthesis kit, primed by a TRBC-specific oligonucleotide. After uracil-DNA glycosylase treatment, a first 18-cycle PCR used universal primers M1SS and BC2_uni_R on all cDNA. Per the source publication's procedure: Normalization of each sample was performed by random selection of 1 million high-quality reads, each carrying a distinct molecular identifier. Instead of being binned into consensus sequences, reads that shared molecular identifiers were thrown out. MiTCR, run with a Q25 quality threshold and the strictest error-elimination algorithm, handled CDR3 identification, clonotype clustering and error correction. A nonparametric unseen species model with Euler transformation was used to estimate a lower bound on total TCR beta diversity. The raw public reads went through TCRdb reprocessing: fastp at Q25, MiXCR clone calling, in-frame beta chains kept. CDR3 protein sequences are deduplicated, and each keeps its most common genes and DNA. These V and J calls rely on TCRdb rather than the paper's analysis. The sample table lists about 1,800,000 distinct CDR3 sequences, 28% of them with a count of one. The top ten hold 7% to 9% of the sample.

The sequenced sample was blood. The source is a woman aged 25 to 39 in good health. The chain uses TRBV6-2 or TRBV6-3 and TRBJ1-2, with the D segment identity uncertain. The sequenced DNA is TGTGCCAGCAGTTACCCAGCCGGCAGGACCCTTCATGGCTACACCTTC. This is translated as CASSYPAGRTLHGYTF.